The 24 T cell receptor beta chains listed next were all sequenced from one sample in a study of identical twins (dated by TCRdb to the mid-2010s). The library relied on 5' RACE. TCRdb names Illumina HiSeq 2000 as the instrument used. TCRdb itself trimmed the public reads at Q25 with fastp, ran MiXCR and retained productive beta chains. Under each unique CDR3 protein, matching rows form one entry showing the most common genes and DNA. Present in this sample are roughly 750,000 distinct CDR3 sequences, around 21% of which were seen just once. The ten largest clonotypes hold 4.3% of the sample. This sample was shared with a second study, whose subject was T cells expressing NK-cell markers.

The source material was PBMCs. These receptors came from a woman younger than 30 in good health.

In this sample, this clonotype turned up a few times. The chain carries TRBV4-3 and TRBJ2-7; no clear D gene. CDR1 is LGHNA and CDR2 is YSLEER in the germline V gene. Between the trimmed V and J ends, which lost 2 bases and 6 bases, there was a span of 14 bases. This CDR3 spans 14 amino acids. This chain's CDR3 is CASSQSRTSLEQYF. The CDR3 coding sequence is TGCGCCAGCAGCCAAAGTCGTACTTCCCTCGAGCAGTACTTC.

This clonotype was recorded only once. The rearrangement links TRBV6-5 to TRBJ2-2, with unresolved D. V was cut by 2 bases and J by 4 bases, with 8 bases left in between. Germline lookup yields CDR1 MNHEY and CDR2 SVGAGI. This CDR3 spans 14 amino acids. Written as DNA, the CDR3 is TGTGCCAGCAGTTACAGAGCCGGCACCGGGGAGCTGTTTTTT. It specifies CASSYRAGTGELFF.

This clonotype was detected many times. CDR3 sequence (DNA): TGTGCCAGCAGTTACAGGACTGGCCTCGGGCAGTTCTTC. Translation: CASSYRTGLGQFF. The chain joins TRBV6-5 to TRBJ2-1; a weak D match, TRBD2 (5 bases). This CDR3 comprises 13 residues. From germline, CDR1 is MNHEY and CDR2 SVGAGI. Deletions cut 2 bases from V and 12 bases from J, with 14 bases between.

This clonotype came up a few times. The gene calls are TRBV15 and TRBJ2-7, with no clear D. Looked up from germline, CDR1 is LNHNV and CDR2 is YYDKDF (reference sequence). CDR3 length: 13 amino acids. The V end was cut by 0 bases, the J end by 2 bases, with 5 bases between. For the CDR3, the DNA is TGTGCCACCAGCAGAGATACGACCTACGAGCAGTACTTC. Protein product: CATSRDTTYEQYF.

The genes are TRBV5-1 and TRBJ1-1, with TRBD1 as a possible D gene (5 bases). Trimming removed 4 bases at V and 2 bases at J, with 15 bases between. CDR1 and CDR2 (germline): SGHRS, YFSETQ. The CDR3 has 15 amino acids. The CDR3 DNA sequence: TGCGCCAGCAGCCGAGGGGCAGGCCTTAACACTGAAGCTTTCTTT. Its protein is CASSRGAGLNTEAFF.

The V call is TRBV7-9, the J call TRBJ2-3; D may be TRBD1 or TRBD2 (5 bases each). The CDR3 consists of 15 residues. Trimming cost V 4 bases and J 2 bases, with 13 bases left between them. Germline V CDR1 and CDR2: SEHNR, FQNEAQ (reference sequence). The CDR3 sequence: CASSSQGPYTDTQYF. CDR3 nucleotides: TGTGCCAGCAGCTCCCAGGGACCTTACACAGATACGCAGTATTTT.

A few counts support this clonotype. This chain links TRBV6-5 with TRBJ1-2; perhaps TRBD1 as D (6 bases). The germline V gene encodes CDR1 MNHEY and CDR2 SVGAGI. The CDR3 totals 15 residues. The V end was cut by 0 bases, the J end by 8 bases, with 16 bases between. CDR3 in amino acids: CASSYSGQGLGGYTF. Here the CDR3 DNA reads TGTGCCAGCAGTTACTCAGGGCAGGGGCTGGGAGGCTACACCTTC.

The table lists this clonotype with many counts. J is TRBJ2-2 and V is TRBV9; D remains unclear. This CDR3 spans 15 amino acids. The V end lost 1 base, the J end lost 2 bases, and 9 bases lay between the germline ends. Germline V gene data show CDR1 as SGDLS and CDR2 as YYNGEE. CDR3 loop: CASSVTEQNTGELFF. As DNA, the CDR3 is TGTGCCAGCAGCGTAACGGAGCAAAACACCGGGGAGCTGTTTTTT.

This clonotype was counted only a few times. The gene calls are TRBV5-4 and TRBJ2-3; unclear D gene. The CDR3 loop spans 13 amino acids. V was clipped by 4 bases and J by 6 bases, with 12 bases between them. Germline CDR1 and CDR2: SGHNT and YYREEE (reference sequence). The CDR3 DNA sequence: TGTGCCAGCAGCGGGATACCCCTGGATACGCAGTATTTT. This codes for CASSGIPLDTQYF.

This clonotype was detected ten times or more. The chain links TRBV20-1 to TRBJ2-3; D uncertain. The CDR3 is made up of 12 amino acids. Deletions cut 7 bases from V and 3 bases from J, with 11 bases between. Germline V gives CDR1 DFQATT, CDR2 SNEGSKA (reference sequence). This CDR3 reads CSGQARTDTQYF. The CDR3 nucleotides are TGCAGTGGGCAAGCTAGAACAGATACGCAGTATTTT.

Many counts were recorded for this clonotype. The gene calls are TRBV5-1 and TRBJ1-6, with 8 bases identical to TRBD1. The trim removed 2 bases at V and 6 bases at J, leaving 4 bases unmatched. This CDR3 contains 15 residues. CDR1 and CDR2 from the germline V gene are SGHRS and YFSETQ. The CDR3 protein is CASSLTGGGNSPLHF. CDR3 nucleotide sequence: TGCGCCAGCAGCTTAACAGGGGGAGGTAATTCACCCCTCCACTTT.

The table lists this clonotype with many counts. The chain recombines TRBV5-1 with TRBJ1-2; D is unclear. Per germline, CDR1 SGHRS and CDR2 YFSETQ. V dropped 1 base and J dropped 1 base, with 5 bases sitting between them. There are 13 residues in the CDR3. The CDR3 spells CASSLTDNYGYTF. CDR3 DNA sequence: TGCGCCAGCAGCTTGACCGATAACTATGGCTACACCTTC.

This clonotype was seen a handful of times. The J gene is TRBJ1-2, the V gene TRBV29-1, with D hard to call. The V gene lost 4 bases and the J gene lost 11 bases, with 17 bases spanning the gap. The CDR3 spans 12 residues. Germline loops: CDR1 SQVTM, CDR2 ANQGSEA. The CDR3 reads CSVGAELEGYTF. The CDR3 bases are TGCAGCGTTGGGGCAGAACTTGAGGGATACACCTTC.

The rearrangement links TRBV30 to TRBJ2-7; D remains ambiguous. Trimming shortened V by 0 bases and J by 5 bases, and 5 bases separated the two germline ends. There are 11 residues in the CDR3. Germline V gives CDR1 GTSNPN, CDR2 SVGIG (reference sequence). In DNA, the CDR3 is TGTGCCTGGAGTGTAGAGAACGAGCAGTACTTC. This codes for CAWSVENEQYF.

This clonotype was seen a handful of times. This sequence joins TRBV7-6 and TRBJ2-7; no clear D gene. V was shortened by 5 bases and J by 5 bases, with 10 bases between the two germline ends. Germline V gene lookup returns CDR1 SGHVS and CDR2 FNYEAQ. This CDR3 contains 12 residues. The CDR3 nucleotides are TGTGCCAGCAGCCAGTTCCATGACGAGCAGTACTTC. Its protein product is CASSQFHDEQYF.

V usage is TRBV4-1 and J usage is TRBJ2-1; 12 bases are shared with TRBD2. Germline V gene data show CDR1 as MGHRA and CDR2 as YSYEKL. The trim removed 4 bases at V and 3 bases at J, leaving 4 bases unmatched. CDR3 length: 16 amino acids. CDR3 residues: CASSLWTSGNYNEQFF. DNA of the CDR3: TGCGCCAGCAGCCTTTGGACTAGCGGGAACTACAATGAGCAGTTCTTC.

This clonotype was observed a few times. The chain employs TRBV7-2 and TRBJ2-7; D is unresolved. Germline assignment: CDR1 SGHTA and CDR2 FQGNSA. The V gene lost 2 bases and the J gene lost 4 bases, with 12 bases spanning the gap. The CDR3 is 14 residues long. For the CDR3, the DNA is TGTGCCAGCAGCTTACATAACGGGCGATACGAGCAGTACTTC. Translated, it gives CASSLHNGRYEQYF.

The rearrangement links TRBV20-1 to TRBJ2-6, with 8 bases matching TRBD2. The CDR3 length is 14 residues. Germline V gives CDR1 DFQATT, CDR2 SNEGSKA (reference sequence). Unmatched junction bases numbered 9, after V lost 6 bases and J lost 8 bases. The CDR3 DNA follows: TGCAGTGCCGGAGCGGGGGACCGGACCAACGTCCTGACTTTC. Its translation is CSAGAGDRTNVLTF.

This chain joins TRBV5-1 and TRBJ1-2; 8 bases are a match to TRBD1. CDR3 length: 16 residues. Per the germline V gene, CDR1 is SGHRS and CDR2 is YFSETQ. J lost 4 bases, V lost 4 bases, and 12 bases had no gene match. The CDR3 nucleotides are TGCGCCAGCAGCCCTGGCCTGGACAGGGAAATCTATGGCTACACCTTC. Encoded protein: CASSPGLDREIYGYTF.

The genes are TRBV20-1 and TRBJ2-3, with 9 bases lining up with TRBD2. This CDR3 comprises 14 residues. Germline V gives CDR1 DFQATT, CDR2 SNEGSKA (reference sequence). V lost 4 bases, J lost 9 bases, and 11 bases stayed unmatched. The CDR3 protein is CSAKGLALWGTQYF. CDR3 nucleotide sequence: TGCAGTGCTAAGGGACTAGCTCTCTGGGGGACGCAGTATTTT.

This clonotype was observed many times. This rearrangement joins TRBV7-3 to TRBJ2-1, with TRBD1 matching 9 bases. The CDR3 has 15 residues. In germline, CDR1 is SGHTA, CDR2 FQGTGA. V dropped 5 bases and J dropped 4; count of bases not matched to a gene: 6. The DNA for the CDR3 is TGTGCCAGCAGCCCAGACAGGGGGGCATACAATGAGCAGTTCTTC. It yields the protein CASSPDRGAYNEQFF.

This clonotype was detected ten times or more. V and J are TRBV13 and TRBJ2-1, with D uncertain. The CDR3 is 14 residues long. V lost 1 base, J lost 6 bases, and 10 bases lay in between. Germline assignment: CDR1 PRHDT and CDR2 FYEKMQ (reference sequence). CDR3: CASSLESVLNEQFF. CDR3 coding DNA: TGTGCCAGCAGCTTAGAGTCCGTCCTCAATGAGCAGTTCTTC.

In its sample, this clonotype was seen a few times. This chain joins TRBV27 and TRBJ1-1, with 8 bases fitting TRBD1. Losses at the gene ends were 5 bases for V and 8 bases for J; bases not matched to a gene: 7. The V gene's germline CDR1 is MNHEY and CDR2 SMNVEV (reference sequence). This CDR3 is 13 amino acids long. The CDR3 nucleotides read TGTGCCAGCAGTAGAGAGACAGGGGCAGAAGCTTTCTTT. It is translated as CASSRETGAEAFF.

Many counts were recorded for this clonotype. The chain has TRBV9 and TRBJ2-7; 9 nucleotides match TRBD2. The CDR3 extends over 14 amino acids. With 3 bases clipped from V and 4 bases from J, the junction kept 5 bases outside the gene matches. Germline CDR1 and CDR2: SGDLS and YYNGEE. In DNA form, the CDR3 reads TGTGCCAGCAGCGCTAGCGGGACCCCATACGAGCAGTACTTC. Translation: CASSASGTPYEQYF.